This T cell receptor beta chain was identified during a study of Ad26.COV2.S vaccination and SARS-CoV-2 variants. Stated treatment: approximately 18 received Ad26.COV2.S at low or high dose, single or two shots; 5 received placebo; per-sample allocation not given. After the first vaccine or placebo injection, samples were drawn on day 63. With regard to this clone: Other DNA sequences in this sample translate to the same CDR3.

Profiling relied on immunoSEQ multiplex PCR, and the TCRdb table lists in-frame clones only, not all of them. Among fewer than 500,000 clones listed, approximately 92% were seen once. V lost 1 base, J lost 4 bases, and 2 bases stayed unmatched. CDR1 is SGHNT, CDR2 YYREEE, per germline (reference sequence). The CDR3 covers 15 residues. The sample in question was peripheral blood, obtained in a trial of Ad26.COV2.S vaccine versus placebo. V is TRBV5-4 and J is TRBJ2-1; 10 bases are shared with TRBD2. This receptor was identified in a person aged 18 to 59 who received the Ad26.COV2.S COVID-19 vaccine or a placebo. CDR3 DNA: TGTGCCAGCAGCTTGCGGACTAGCGGTTACAATGAGCAGTTCTTC. Protein sequence: CASSLRTSGYNEQFF.